The rows below give T cell receptor beta chains drawn from one sample of a study of shared clonotypes between healthy human individuals. Libraries were prepared by immunoSEQ multiplex PCR; TCRdb keeps only in-frame clonotypes and omits some of them. The sample lists approximately 600,000 clones; about 95% were seen once. The sequencing sample was made of naive CD8+ T cells sorted from blood. These receptor sequences come from a woman aged 25 to 39 in good health. Both conserved end residues are part of each CDR3. D genes are given only for firm matches. Size is stated for part of the rows, as once, few or many counts, or as a class when the clone is expanded.

d_call | j_call | v_call | clone_size | cdr3_aa | cdr3_nt
NA | TRBJ2-1 | TRBV7-9 | NA | CASSFGTNEQFF | TGTGCCAGCAGCTTCGGGACTAATGAGCAGTTCTTC
TRBD2 | TRBJ2-7 | TRBV7-9 | NA | CASSPVAGGSPPYEQYF | TGTGCCAGCAGCCCCGTGGCGGGAGGATCGCCCCCCTACGAGCAGTACTTC
NA | TRBJ2-7 | TRBV4-1 | NA | CASSSAWGDHEQYF | TGCGCCAGCAGCTCAGCGTGGGGGGACCACGAGCAGTACTTC
NA | TRBJ2-5 | TRBV13 | NA | CASNFPGGTTQYF | TGTGCCAGCAACTTTCCAGGTGGGACGACCCAGTACTTC
TRBD2 | TRBJ2-1 | TRBV15 | NA | CATSRDSYLGLADNEQFF | TGTGCCACCAGCAGAGATTCTTACTTGGGACTAGCGGACAATGAGCAGTTCTTC
NA | TRBJ1-2 | TRBV19 | NA | CASSIGIGGNYGYTF | TGTGCCAGTAGTATCGGGATCGGGGGCAACTATGGCTACACCTTC
NA | TRBJ2-1 | TRBV7-9 | NA | CASSSRDTREQFF | TGTGCCAGCAGCTCCCGGGACACCCGCGAGCAGTTCTTC
TRBD1 | TRBJ2-2 | TRBV27 | NA | CASRTGVGTGELFF | TGTGCCAGCAGAACAGGGGTCGGGACCGGGGAGCTGTTTTTT
TRBD2 | TRBJ2-3 | TRBV28 | NA | CASTSPTSGSDYIPHLSRTDTQYF | TGTGCCAGCACCTCACCGACTAGCGGGAGCGATTATATACCCCACTTAAGCCGCACAGATACGCAGTATTTT
TRBD1 | TRBJ2-7 | TRBV27 | NA | CASSTNLRDREYEQYF | TGTGCCAGCAGTACCAACCTCCGGGACAGGGAGTACGAGCAGTACTTC
NA | TRBJ1-2 | TRBV7-9 | NA | CASRPSSNYGYTF | TGTGCCAGCAGGCCCAGTAGTAACTATGGCTACACCTTC
TRBD1 | TRBJ2-1 | TRBV6-1 | NA | CAIKPPGQIYNEQFF | TGTGCCATCAAGCCTCCGGGACAGATTTACAATGAGCAGTTCTTC
TRBD2 | TRBJ2-7 | TRBV6-6 | NA | CASRPQLSGSYEQYF | TGTGCCAGCAGACCTCAACTTAGCGGGAGTTACGAGCAGTACTTC
NA | TRBJ2-1 | TRBV7-7 | NA | CASSLEGSGNEQFF | TGTGCCAGCAGCTTAGAAGGGTCGGGAAATGAGCAGTTCTTC
NA | TRBJ2-7 | TRBV5-1 | NA | CASSSFGETYEQYF | TGCGCCAGCAGCTCCTTTGGGGAGACCTACGAGCAGTACTTC
NA | TRBJ2-7 | TRBV10-2 | NA | CASSPNSYEQYF | TGCGCCAGCAGCCCCAACTCCTACGAGCAGTACTTC
NA | TRBJ1-1 | TRBV28 | NA | CASSFPGFGGNTEAFF | TGTGCCAGCAGCTTCCCTGGGTTTGGCGGGAACACTGAAGCTTTCTTT
NA | TRBJ2-3 | TRBV5-1 | NA | CASTGDEGTQYF | TGCGCCAGCACGGGGGATGAAGGCACGCAGTATTTT
TRBD2 | TRBJ2-1 | TRBV27 | NA | CASSPGTSGRRNEQFF | TGTGCCAGCAGTCCGGGGACTAGCGGGAGGAGGAATGAGCAGTTCTTC
NA | TRBJ2-2 | TRBV6-5 | NA | CASSYGGPGELFF | TGTGCCAGCAGTTACGGGGGGCCCGGGGAGCTGTTTTTT
NA | TRBJ1-1 | TRBV5-4 | NA | CASSSVEGGNTEAFF | TGTGCCAGCAGCTCGGTGGAGGGGGGGAACACTGAAGCTTTCTTT
NA | TRBJ1-5 | TRBV7-8 | NA | CASSLVVGHYSNQPQHF | TGTGCCAGCAGCTTAGTGGTCGGACACTATAGCAATCAGCCCCAGCATTTT
NA | TRBJ2-3 | TRBV21-1 | once | CASSKPAAGTSGSCGTDTQYF | TGTGCCAGCAGCAAACCGGCAGCAGGGACTAGCGGGAGTTGTGGCACAGATACGCAGTATTTT
NA | TRBJ2-2 | TRBV10-2 | NA | CASSWTFTGELFF | TGCGCCAGCAGCTGGACATTCACCGGGGAGCTGTTTTTT
NA | TRBJ2-7 | TRBV7-6 | NA | CASSNGPEQYF | TGTGCCAGCAGTAACGGGCCCGAGCAGTACTTC
NA | TRBJ1-1 | TRBV28 | NA | CASSLRGGPEAFF | TGTGCCAGCAGTTTAAGGGGGGGACCTGAAGCTTTCTTT
TRBD2 | TRBJ2-5 | TRBV2 | NA | CASSETSGRQETQYF | TGTGCCAGCAGTGAGACTAGCGGGAGACAAGAGACCCAGTACTTC
NA | TRBJ2-7 | TRBV2 | NA | CASSSGTFSSYEQYF | TGTGCCAGCAGCTCCGGGACGTTTAGCTCCTACGAGCAGTACTTC
NA | TRBJ1-2 | TRBV5-8 | once | CASSLEPSYNLNYGYTF | TGTGCCAGCAGCTTGGAACCGTCTTATAATCTTAACTATGGCTACACCTTC
NA | TRBJ2-1 | TRBV5-5 | NA | CASSLGVSDSYNEQFF | TGTGCCAGCAGCTTGGGGGTCAGCGACTCCTACAATGAGCAGTTCTTC
TRBD2 | TRBJ2-7 | TRBV4-1 | NA | CASSPKSGGGRYEQYF | TGCGCCAGCAGCCCTAAAAGTGGCGGGGGACGCTACGAGCAGTACTTC
NA | TRBJ2-1 | TRBV19 | NA | CASSRGLVVSYNEQFF | TGTGCCAGTAGTCGGGGATTAGTGGTAAGCTACAATGAGCAGTTCTTC
TRBD1 | TRBJ2-1 | TRBV11-2 | NA | CASSLRLRGRTYNEQFF | TGTGCCAGCAGCTTGAGGTTGAGGGGGCGAACCTACAATGAGCAGTTCTTC
NA | TRBJ2-2 | TRBV4-1 | NA | CASSQRTVTGELFF | TGCGCCAGCAGCCAACGGACAGTCACCGGGGAGCTGTTTTTT
NA | TRBJ2-6 | TRBV5-5 | NA | CASSGRAANVLTF | TGTGCCAGCAGCGGCCGGGCGGCCAACGTCCTGACTTTC
NA | TRBJ2-1 | TRBV5-1 | NA | CASSLTSWSYNEQFF | TGCGCCAGCAGCTTGACTAGCTGGTCCTACAATGAGCAGTTCTTC
NA | TRBJ2-3 | TRBV2 | NA | CASNTPRGGTDTQYF | TGTGCCAGCAACACCCCCAGGGGTGGGACAGATACGCAGTATTTT
TRBD2 | TRBJ2-3 | TRBV7-6 | once | CASSFGTSGYTDTQYF | TGTGCCAGCAGCTTCGGGACTAGCGGCTACACAGATACGCAGTATTTT
NA | TRBJ2-7 | TRBV5-6 | NA | CASSLVGSYEQYF | TGTGCCAGCAGCTTGGTAGGAAGCTACGAGCAGTACTTC
NA | TRBJ1-5 | TRBV20-1 | NA | CSARRGRAQHF | TGCAGTGCTAGACGAGGGAGGGCCCAGCATTTT
TRBD2 | TRBJ2-5 | TRBV7-7 | once | CASSPRLAGGETQYF | TGTGCCAGCAGCCCCCGACTAGCGGGGGGAGAGACCCAGTACTTC
TRBD1 | TRBJ2-7 | TRBV28 | NA | CASSLAPDRDEQYF | TGTGCCAGCAGTTTAGCCCCAGACAGGGACGAGCAGTACTTC
NA | TRBJ1-1 | TRBV29-1 | NA | CSVGTPYPTEAFF | TGCAGCGTTGGCACCCCTTACCCCACTGAAGCTTTCTTT
NA | TRBJ2-3 | TRBV5-6 | once | CASSHGYGSTDTQYF | TGTGCCAGCAGCCATGGTTACGGGAGCACAGATACGCAGTATTTT
NA | TRBJ2-7 | TRBV9 | NA | CASSVASGAGSYEQYF | TGTGCCAGCAGCGTAGCATCCGGGGCCGGATCCTACGAGCAGTACTTC
TRBD2 | TRBJ2-7 | TRBV14 | NA | CASSQGLAGGDYEQYF | TGTGCCAGCAGCCAAGGGTTAGCGGGAGGAGACTACGAGCAGTACTTC
TRBD1 | TRBJ2-3 | TRBV4-1 | NA | CASSLLTGTADTQYF | TGCGCCAGCAGCCTCCTCACTGGGACAGCAGATACGCAGTATTTT
TRBD1 | TRBJ1-1 | TRBV4-1 | NA | CASSPRQGLDTEAFF | TGCGCCAGCAGCCCGAGACAGGGCTTAGACACTGAAGCTTTCTTT
NA | TRBJ2-2 | TRBV4-1 | NA | CASSLRGAALAGELFF | TGCGCCAGCAGCCTGCGAGGAGCGGCATTGGCCGGGGAGCTGTTTTTT
NA | TRBJ2-5 | TRBV28 | NA | CASSSTRTSQETQYF | TGTGCCAGCAGTTCGACTCGGACATCCCAAGAGACCCAGTACTTC
NA | TRBJ2-7 | TRBV5-4 | once | CASSSGPAYEQYF | TGTGCCAGCAGCTCCGGACCGGCCTACGAGCAGTACTTC
NA | TRBJ1-5 | TRBV6-1 | NA | CASSENQVRWRGNQPQHF | TGTGCCAGCAGTGAAAATCAAGTCCGGTGGCGGGGGAATCAGCCCCAGCATTTT